Detailed here is one T cell receptor (beta chain). The sample is drawn from a study of patients and donors after allogeneic stem cell transplantation. TCRdb analysed the RT-PCR reads with MiXCR anew, one entry per CDR3 protein. The data contain about 230,000 distinct CDR3 sequences, roughly 13% of them singletons. Germline CDR1 SGHTA, CDR2 FQGNSA. Trimming stripped 5 bases from V and 4 bases from J, with 14 bases between. This CDR3 is built from 14 residues. This sequence joins TRBV7-2 and TRBJ1-1; D gene uncertain. This clonotype was obtained from a human donor who was either an allogeneic HSCT recipient or a stem cell or donor lymphocyte infusion donor (not recorded which). It is not recorded whose cells these are; they may come from a transplant donor. Sequencing was carried out using blood, either unsorted or a sorted T cell fraction (not recorded which). The CDR3 protein is CASSRTGWGTEAFF. The DNA of the CDR3 is TGTGCCAGCAGCCGGACTGGGTGGGGCACTGAAGCTTTCTTT. Based on the CDR3 plus reference TRBV7-2 and TRBJ1-1, the full variable domain is GAGVSQSPSNKVTEKGKDVELRCDPISGHTALYWYRQSLGQGLEFLIYFQGNSAPDKSGLPSDRFSAERTGGSVSTLTIQRTQQEDSAVYLCASSRTGWGTEAFFGQGTRLTVV.